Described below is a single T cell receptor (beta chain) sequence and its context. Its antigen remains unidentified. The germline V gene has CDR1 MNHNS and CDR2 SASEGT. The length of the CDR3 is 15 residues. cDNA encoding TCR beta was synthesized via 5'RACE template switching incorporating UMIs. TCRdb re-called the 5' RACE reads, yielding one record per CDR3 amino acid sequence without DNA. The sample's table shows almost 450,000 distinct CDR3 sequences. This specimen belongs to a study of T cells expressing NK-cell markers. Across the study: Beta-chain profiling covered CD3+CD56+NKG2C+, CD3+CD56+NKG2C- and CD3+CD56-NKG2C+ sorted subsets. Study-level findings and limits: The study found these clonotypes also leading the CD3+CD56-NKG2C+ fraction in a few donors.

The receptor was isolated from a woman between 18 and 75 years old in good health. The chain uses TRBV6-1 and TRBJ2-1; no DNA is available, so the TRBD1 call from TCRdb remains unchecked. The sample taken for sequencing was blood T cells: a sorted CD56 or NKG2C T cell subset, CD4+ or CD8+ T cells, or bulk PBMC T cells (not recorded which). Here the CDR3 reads CASRGGGQGPIEQFF.